Listed below are T cell receptor beta chains from one sample, sequenced in a study of identical twins. TCRdb redid the calling of the 5' RACE reads with MiXCR, one entry per CDR3 protein. Here the sample spans 200,000 to 300,000 distinct CDR3 sequences, 5.5% to 7% being singletons. These data also formed part of another study, on yellow fever vaccine responses in identical twins.

The sample consisted of memory (CD45RO+) T cells sorted from blood. The receptors come from a woman under 30 in good health. Each CDR3 is given with its conserved first and last residue. A D gene is named only where the DNA matches it firmly. Size is omitted from some rows. Given values are once, few, many or a class for expanded clones.

d_gene	v_gene	abundance	j_gene	CDR3aa	CDR3nt
TRBD2	TRBV2	few	TRBJ2-7	CASSLRDYLYEQYF	TGTGCCAGCAGTCTGCGGGACTACCTCTACGAGCAGTACTTC
TRBD2	TRBV5-1	many	TRBJ2-1	CASSSTYSLRLAGEDEQFF	TGCGCCAGCAGCTCCACCTATTCCCTCAGACTAGCGGGAGAGGATGAGCAGTTCTTC
.	TRBV7-2	.	TRBJ2-1	CASSLDWDPSYNEQFF	TGTGCCAGCAGCTTAGATTGGGACCCCTCCTACAATGAGCAGTTCTTC
TRBD2	TRBV4-2	few	TRBJ2-1	CASSQDRGAYNEQFF	TGTGCCAGCAGCCAAGATCGGGGGGCCTACAATGAGCAGTTCTTC
.	TRBV24-1	many	TRBJ2-1	CATSDTEAASYNEQFF	TGTGCCACCAGTGATACGGAGGCAGCGTCCTACAATGAGCAGTTCTTC
.	TRBV27	.	TRBJ2-1	CASSFGDRSSYNEQFF	TGTGCCAGCAGTTTCGGCGACAGGAGCTCCTACAATGAGCAGTTCTTC
TRBD1	TRBV29-1	.	TRBJ1-2	CSAETGGFGYTF	TGCAGCGCTGAGACAGGGGGCTTTGGCTACACCTTC
.	TRBV7-3	few	TRBJ2-7	CASSGQTVYEQYF	TGTGCCAGCAGCGGACAAACTGTTTACGAGCAGTACTTC
TRBD1	TRBV29-1	.	TRBJ2-7	CSVRDRSSYEQYF	TGCAGCGTAAGGGACAGGAGCTCCTACGAGCAGTACTTC
TRBD1	TRBV5-1	.	TRBJ2-6	CASRTGGFGANVLTF	TGCGCCAGCAGAACAGGGGGCTTTGGGGCCAACGTCCTGACTTTC
.	TRBV5-1	many	TRBJ1-1	CASSLGTVLNTEAFF	TGCGCCAGCAGCTTGGGGACAGTTTTGAACACTGAAGCTTTCTTT
TRBD1	TRBV7-6	.	TRBJ1-6	CASSLDRGGGSPLHF	TGTGCCAGCAGCCTTGACAGGGGCGGGGGAAGTCCCCTCCACTTT
TRBD1	TRBV4-1	.	TRBJ2-1	CASSQDFQGTDNEQFF	TGCGCCAGCAGCCAAGATTTCCAGGGGACAGACAATGAGCAGTTCTTC
TRBD2	TRBV28	few	TRBJ2-7	CASSPSGRSSYEQYF	TGTGCCAGCAGTCCTAGCGGGAGGAGCTCCTACGAGCAGTACTTC
TRBD2	TRBV7-7	.	TRBJ2-3	CASSRSGRADTQYF	TGTGCCAGCAGCCGAAGCGGGAGGGCAGATACGCAGTATTTT
.	TRBV5-1	many	TRBJ2-1	CASSPGANSYNEQFF	TGCGCCAGCTCCCCGGGGGCCAACTCCTACAATGAGCAGTTCTTC
.	TRBV5-1	few	TRBJ1-2	CASSLIQEHGYTF	TGCGCCAGCAGCTTGATACAGGAACATGGCTACACCTTC
.	TRBV12-3/TRBV12-4	few	TRBJ1-1	CASSLTNRRLNTEAFF	TGTGCCAGCAGCCTCACCAACAGGAGACTAAACACTGAAGCTTTCTTT
TRBD1	TRBV7-6	.	TRBJ1-2	CASSSDRAPYGYTF	TGTGCCAGCAGCTCCGACAGGGCCCCATATGGCTACACCTTC
TRBD1	TRBV3-1	.	TRBJ1-1	CASSLGQGVAEAFF	TGTGCCAGCAGCCTAGGACAGGGGGTCGCTGAAGCTTTCTTT
.	TRBV7-6	few	TRBJ2-1	CASSDIRGGYYNEQFF	TGTGCCAGCAGCGACATACGTGGGGGCTATTACAATGAGCAGTTCTTC
TRBD1	TRBV5-1	many	TRBJ1-1	CASSWDSYTEAFF	TGCGCCAGCAGCTGGGACAGTTACACTGAAGCTTTCTTT
.	TRBV5-1	few	TRBJ1-2	CASSLGGEAYGYTF	TGCGCCAGCAGCTTGGGGGGGGAAGCCTATGGCTACACCTTC
TRBD1	TRBV12-3/TRBV12-4	many	TRBJ1-2	CASSFMVETGLGGYTF	TGTGCCAGCAGTTTTATGGTGGAGACAGGGTTGGGAGGCTACACCTTC
TRBD1	TRBV24-1	few	TRBJ2-3	CATSDGDRGRLDTQYF	TGTGCCACCAGTGATGGGGACAGGGGGCGCTTAGATACGCAGTATTTT
.	TRBV4-1	.	TRBJ2-7	CASSQDPWTSEQNF	TGCGCCAGCAGCCAAGACCCCTGGACCAGCGAGCAGAACTTC
.	TRBV6-2/TRBV6-3	many	TRBJ2-6	CASRKQGTLSGANVLTF	TGTGCCAGCAGAAAACAGGGAACCCTCTCTGGGGCCAACGTCCTGACTTTC
.	TRBV12-3/TRBV12-4	many	TRBJ1-2	CASSLSGLGGYTF	TGTGCCAGCAGTTTATCAGGGTTAGGTGGCTACACCTTC
.	TRBV29-1	.	TRBJ2-7	CSVDLLGEQYF	TGCAGCGTTGATCTTCTGGGCGAGCAGTACTTC
.	TRBV28	many	TRBJ2-2	CASSPWGSSGTGELFF	TGTGCCAGCAGTCCTTGGGGTAGCTCGGGGACCGGGGAGCTGTTTTTT
.	TRBV12-3/TRBV12-4	few	TRBJ1-3	CASSLAGFGNTIYF	TGTGCCAGCAGTTTAGCAGGGTTTGGAAACACCATATATTTT
.	TRBV20-1	few	TRBJ1-6	CSATGPGHQFSPLHF	TGCAGTGCTACAGGACCGGGGCACCAATTTTCACCCCTCCACTTT
.	TRBV12-3/TRBV12-4	many	TRBJ2-5	CASSLSGGLTQYF	TGTGCCAGCAGTTTATCCGGGGGCTTGACCCAGTACTTC
.	TRBV5-6	many	TRBJ2-2	CASSRVGTTNTGELFF	TGTGCCAGCAGCCGGGTTGGCACTACGAACACCGGGGAGCTGTTTTTT
.	TRBV19	.	TRBJ2-2	CASSDTSLSGELFF	TGTGCCAGTAGTGATACTAGTTTGTCCGGGGAGCTGTTTTTT
.	TRBV15	.	TRBJ2-6	CATSRDPFSGANVLTF	TGTGCCACCAGCAGAGATCCGTTTTCTGGGGCCAACGTCCTGACTTTC
.	TRBV7-8	.	TRBJ1-4	CASSLGRGKGEKLFF	TGTGCCAGCAGCTTGGGTAGGGGGAAGGGTGAAAAACTGTTTTTT
.	TRBV3-1	few	TRBJ2-7	CASSQKGRNPEDYEQYF	TGTGCCAGCAGCCAAAAAGGACGAAACCCGGAGGACTACGAGCAGTACTTC
TRBD1	TRBV10-3	many	TRBJ1-1	CAISTRTGTRTEAFF	TGTGCCATCAGTACCCGGACAGGGACAAGGACTGAAGCTTTCTTT
TRBD2	TRBV5-1	many	TRBJ2-7	CASSSGSSYEQYF	TGCGCCAGCAGTAGCGGGAGCTCCTACGAGCAGTACTTC
.	TRBV4-1	.	TRBJ2-1	CASSQTGVVDEQFF	TGCGCCAGCAGCCAGACAGGTGTAGTAGATGAGCAGTTCTTC
TRBD1	TRBV6-5	.	TRBJ2-1	CASSYPGQGRNEQFF	TGTGCCAGCAGTTACCCCGGACAGGGTAGGAATGAGCAGTTCTTC
.	TRBV5-6	.	TRBJ2-5	CASSLNGQRQETQYF	TGTGCCAGCAGCTTGAACGGACAGCGACAAGAGACCCAGTACTTC
TRBD1	TRBV5-1	many	TRBJ1-2	CASSLRTGEYGYTF	TGCGCCAGCAGCCTCCGGACAGGAGAGTATGGCTACACCTTC
.	TRBV11-1	few	TRBJ2-3	CASSLVPLPSARTDTQYF	TGTGCCAGCAGCTTAGTCCCTCTTCCTAGCGCCCGCACAGATACGCAGTATTTT
.	TRBV7-7	.	TRBJ1-4	CASSLGGRLRGVGKLFF	TGTGCCAGCAGCTTAGGTGGACGACTACGGGGGGTAGGAAAACTGTTTTTT
TRBD2	TRBV6-4	.	TRBJ2-1	CASSGTSGGYNEQFF	TGTGCCAGCAGTGGGACTAGCGGGGGTTACAATGAGCAGTTCTTC
.	TRBV7-2	.	TRBJ1-2	CASSPRRDQFNYGYTF	TGTGCCAGCAGCCCTCGGCGGGACCAATTTAACTATGGCTACACCTTC
.	TRBV20-1	.	TRBJ2-5	CSWGRGEETQYF	TGCAGCTGGGGCAGGGGAGAGGAGACCCAGTACTTC
.	TRBV6-2/TRBV6-3	few	TRBJ2-7	CASSYSPYRTFYEQYF	TGTGCCAGCAGTTACTCCCCTTACCGAACCTTTTACGAGCAGTACTTC
.	TRBV14	many	TRBJ2-7	CASSQQGIISEQYF	TGTGCCAGCAGCCAACAGGGGATAATCTCCGAGCAGTACTTC
.	TRBV14	many	TRBJ2-3	CASSELRSSTDTQYF	TGTGCCAGCAGCGAACTCAGATCTAGCACAGATACGCAGTATTTT
TRBD1	TRBV6-1	.	TRBJ2-3	CASSTLPGQGTDTQYF	TGTGCCAGCAGTACCCTCCCGGGACAGGGCACAGATACGCAGTATTTT